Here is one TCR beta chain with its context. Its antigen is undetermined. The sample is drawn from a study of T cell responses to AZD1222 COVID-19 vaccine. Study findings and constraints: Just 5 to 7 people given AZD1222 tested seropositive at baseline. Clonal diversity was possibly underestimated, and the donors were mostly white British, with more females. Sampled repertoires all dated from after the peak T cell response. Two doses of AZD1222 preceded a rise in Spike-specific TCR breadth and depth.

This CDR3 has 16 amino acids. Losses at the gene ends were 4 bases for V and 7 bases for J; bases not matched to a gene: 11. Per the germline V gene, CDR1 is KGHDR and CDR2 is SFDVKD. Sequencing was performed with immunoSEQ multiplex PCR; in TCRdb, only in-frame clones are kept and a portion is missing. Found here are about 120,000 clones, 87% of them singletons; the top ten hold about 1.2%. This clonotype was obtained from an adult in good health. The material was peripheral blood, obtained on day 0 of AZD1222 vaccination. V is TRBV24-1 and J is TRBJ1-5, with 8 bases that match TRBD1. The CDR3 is CATSELGQGRGQPQHF. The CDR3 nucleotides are TGTGCCACCAGTGAACTCGGACAGGGACGTGGACAGCCCCAGCATTTT.